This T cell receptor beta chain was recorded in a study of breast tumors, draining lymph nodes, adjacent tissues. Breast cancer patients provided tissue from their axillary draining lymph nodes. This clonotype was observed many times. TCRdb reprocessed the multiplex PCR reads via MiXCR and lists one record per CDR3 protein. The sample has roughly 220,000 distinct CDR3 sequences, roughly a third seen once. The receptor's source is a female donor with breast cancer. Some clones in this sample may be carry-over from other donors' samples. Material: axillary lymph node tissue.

CDR3 loop: CSARERQDTGELFF. The DNA for the CDR3 is TGCAGTGCTAGAGAGCGACAGGACACCGGGGAGCTGTTTTTT. V usage is TRBV20-1 and J usage is TRBJ2-2; tentatively, D is TRBD1 (6 bases). This CDR3 comprises 14 residues. V lost 0 bases and J lost 3, with 8 bases in between. Germline-derived CDR1 and CDR2 are DFQATT and SNEGSKA (reference sequence).